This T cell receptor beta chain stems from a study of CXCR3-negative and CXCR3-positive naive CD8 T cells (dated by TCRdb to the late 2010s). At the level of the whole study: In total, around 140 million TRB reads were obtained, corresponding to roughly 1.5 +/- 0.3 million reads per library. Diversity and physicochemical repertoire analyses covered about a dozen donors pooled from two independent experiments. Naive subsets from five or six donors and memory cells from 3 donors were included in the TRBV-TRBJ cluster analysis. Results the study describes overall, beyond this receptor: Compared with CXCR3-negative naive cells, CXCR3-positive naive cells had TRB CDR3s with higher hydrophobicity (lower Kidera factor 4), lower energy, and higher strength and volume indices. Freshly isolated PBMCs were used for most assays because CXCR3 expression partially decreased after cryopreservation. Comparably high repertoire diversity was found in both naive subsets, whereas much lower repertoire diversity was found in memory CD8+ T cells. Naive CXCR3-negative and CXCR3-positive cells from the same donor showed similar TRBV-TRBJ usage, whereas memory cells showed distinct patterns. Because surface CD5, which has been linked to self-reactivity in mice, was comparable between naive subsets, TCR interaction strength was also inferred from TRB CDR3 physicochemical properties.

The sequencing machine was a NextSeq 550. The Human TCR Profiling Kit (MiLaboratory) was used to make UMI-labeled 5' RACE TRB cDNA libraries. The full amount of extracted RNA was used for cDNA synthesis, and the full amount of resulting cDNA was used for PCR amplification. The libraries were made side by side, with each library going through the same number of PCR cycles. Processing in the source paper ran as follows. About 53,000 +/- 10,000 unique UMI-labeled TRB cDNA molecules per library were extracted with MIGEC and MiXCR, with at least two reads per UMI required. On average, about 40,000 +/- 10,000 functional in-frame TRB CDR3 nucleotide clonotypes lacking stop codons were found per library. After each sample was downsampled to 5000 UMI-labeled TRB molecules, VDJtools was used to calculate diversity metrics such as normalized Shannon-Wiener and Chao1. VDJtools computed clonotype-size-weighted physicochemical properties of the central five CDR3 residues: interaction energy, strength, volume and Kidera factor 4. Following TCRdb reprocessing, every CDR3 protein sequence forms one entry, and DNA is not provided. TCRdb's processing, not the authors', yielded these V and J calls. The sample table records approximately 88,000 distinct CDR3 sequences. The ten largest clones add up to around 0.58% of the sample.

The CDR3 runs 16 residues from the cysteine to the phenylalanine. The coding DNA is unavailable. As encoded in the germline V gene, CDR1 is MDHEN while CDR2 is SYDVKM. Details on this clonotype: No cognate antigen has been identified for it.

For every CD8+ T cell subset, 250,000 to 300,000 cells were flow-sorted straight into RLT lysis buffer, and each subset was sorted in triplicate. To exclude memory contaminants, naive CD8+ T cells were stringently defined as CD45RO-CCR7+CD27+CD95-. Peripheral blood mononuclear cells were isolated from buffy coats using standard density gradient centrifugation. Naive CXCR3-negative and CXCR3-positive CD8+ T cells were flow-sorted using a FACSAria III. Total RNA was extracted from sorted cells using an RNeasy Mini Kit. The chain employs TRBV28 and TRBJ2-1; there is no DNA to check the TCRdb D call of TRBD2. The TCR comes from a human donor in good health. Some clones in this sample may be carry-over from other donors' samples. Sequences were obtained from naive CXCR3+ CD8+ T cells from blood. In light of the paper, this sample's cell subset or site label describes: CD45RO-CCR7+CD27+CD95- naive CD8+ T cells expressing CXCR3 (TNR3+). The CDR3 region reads CASSLARGLPYNEQFF.